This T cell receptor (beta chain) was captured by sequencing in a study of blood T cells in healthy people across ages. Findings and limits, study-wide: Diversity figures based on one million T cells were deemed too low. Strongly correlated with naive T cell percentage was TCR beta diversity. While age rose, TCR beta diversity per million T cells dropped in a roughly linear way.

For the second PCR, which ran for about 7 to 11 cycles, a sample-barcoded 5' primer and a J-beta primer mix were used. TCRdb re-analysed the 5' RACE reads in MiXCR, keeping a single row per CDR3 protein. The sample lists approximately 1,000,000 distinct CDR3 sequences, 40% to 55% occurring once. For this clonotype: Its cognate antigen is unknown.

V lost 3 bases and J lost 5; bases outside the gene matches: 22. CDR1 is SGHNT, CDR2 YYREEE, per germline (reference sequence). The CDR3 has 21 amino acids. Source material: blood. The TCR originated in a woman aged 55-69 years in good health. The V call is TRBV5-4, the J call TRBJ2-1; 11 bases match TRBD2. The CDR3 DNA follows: TGTGCCAGCAGCTCCCGCCGCCCACTAGCGGGAGCGCATATGACGAACAATGAGCAGTTCTTC. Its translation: CASSSRRPLAGAHMTNNEQFF.